Detailed here is one T cell receptor beta chain. Its antigen is undetermined. Gene names denote mouse genes. The read ends 4 residues before the CDR3 terminus; that terminus is restored from the germline J gene. Pooled cells of cutaneous lymph node origin were sorted on CD4, CD8alpha, NKG2D, NKG2ACE and other markers. The sample comes from a study of CD8+ T cells in alopecia areata. Study context: Recipients were roughly 6-11-week-old female C3H/HeJ mice grafted with skin from roughly 6-12-month-old C3H/HeJ donors with spontaneous alopecia.

Whole-study findings and limits: Scalp samples also yield sequences of resident alphabeta T cells from normal skin. Higher clonality than in normal scalp was seen in lesional scalp, especially alopecia totalis/universalis.

The CDR3 contains 14 residues. V gave up 3 bases and J gave up 2 bases; unmatched junction bases: 4. Germline V CDR1 and CDR2: NSQYPW, LRSPGD (reference sequence). As the sequencing template, cDNA was produced by extracting RNA and reverse transcribing it. Profiling relied on immunoSEQ multiplex PCR, and the TCRdb table lists in-frame clones only, not all of them. In total the sample includes about 270,000 clones, none of them seen once. V gene TRBV1 combines with J gene TRBJ2-7; TRBD1 matches at 7 bases. The specimen was CD4+ T cells sorted from a lymph node. The clonotype comes from a C3H/HeJ mouse with alopecia areata. MHC haplotype of the mouse line: H2-k. CDR3 sequence: CTCSAGDSTYEQYF. CDR3 DNA, as far as it was read: TGCACCTGCAGTGCCGGGGACAGTACCTAT.